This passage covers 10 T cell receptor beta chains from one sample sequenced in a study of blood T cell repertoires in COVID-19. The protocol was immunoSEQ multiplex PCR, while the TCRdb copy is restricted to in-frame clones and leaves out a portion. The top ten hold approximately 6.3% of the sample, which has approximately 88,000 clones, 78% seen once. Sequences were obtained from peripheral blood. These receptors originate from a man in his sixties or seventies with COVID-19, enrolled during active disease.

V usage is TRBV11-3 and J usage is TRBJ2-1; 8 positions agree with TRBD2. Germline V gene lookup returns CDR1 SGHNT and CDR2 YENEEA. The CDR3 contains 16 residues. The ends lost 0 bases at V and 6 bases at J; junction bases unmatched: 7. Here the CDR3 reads CASSLEGVAGRNEQFF. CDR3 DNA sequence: TGTGCCAGCAGCTTAGAGGGGGTAGCGGGGCGCAATGAGCAGTTCTTC. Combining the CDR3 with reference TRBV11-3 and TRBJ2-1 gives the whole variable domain EAGVVQSPRYKIIEKKQPVAFWCNPISGHNTLYWYLQNLGQGPELLIRYENEEAVDDSQLPKDRFSAERLKGVDSTLKIQPAELGDSAVYLCASSLEGVAGRNEQFFGPGTRLTVL.

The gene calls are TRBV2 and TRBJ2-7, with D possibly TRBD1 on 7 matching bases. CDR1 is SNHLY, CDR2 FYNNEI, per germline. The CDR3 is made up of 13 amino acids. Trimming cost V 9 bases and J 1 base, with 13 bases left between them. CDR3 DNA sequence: TGTGCCAGTGCAGGGGGGCGTTCCTACGAGCAGTACTTC. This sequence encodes CASAGGRSYEQYF.

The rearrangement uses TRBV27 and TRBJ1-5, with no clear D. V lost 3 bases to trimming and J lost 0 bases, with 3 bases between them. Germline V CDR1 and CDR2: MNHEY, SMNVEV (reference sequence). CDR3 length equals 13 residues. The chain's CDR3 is CASSFVSNQPQHF. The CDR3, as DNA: TGTGCCAGCAGTTTCGTTAGCAATCAGCCCCAGCATTTT.

Written as DNA, the CDR3 is TGTGCCAGCAGCCCCCGACAGGGCCTTCCCAACTATGGCTACACCTTC. Protein product: CASSPRQGLPNYGYTF. J is TRBJ1-2 and V is TRBV7-9; TRBD1 matches 7 bases. The CDR3 is 16 residues long. Per germline, CDR1 SEHNR and CDR2 FQNEAQ (reference sequence). The ends lost 5 bases at V and 2 bases at J; junction bases unmatched: 11. Full variable domain (missing parts from reference TRBV7-9 and TRBJ1-2): DTGVSQNPRHKITKRGQNVTFRCDPISEHNRLYWYRQTLGQGPEFLTYFQNEAQLEKSRLLSDRFSAERPKGSFSTLEIQRTEQGDSAMYLCASSPRQGLPNYGYTFGSGTRLTVV.

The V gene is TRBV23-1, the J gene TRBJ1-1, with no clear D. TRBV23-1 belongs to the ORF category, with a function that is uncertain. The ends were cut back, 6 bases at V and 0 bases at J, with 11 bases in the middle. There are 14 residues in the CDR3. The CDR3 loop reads CASSRRGMNTEAFF. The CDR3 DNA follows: TGCGCCAGCAGCCGACGCGGAATGAACACTGAAGCTTTCTTT.

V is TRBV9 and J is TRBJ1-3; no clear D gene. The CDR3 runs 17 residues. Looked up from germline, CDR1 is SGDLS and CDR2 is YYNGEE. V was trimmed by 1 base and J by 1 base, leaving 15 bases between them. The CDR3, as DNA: TGTGCCAGCAGCGTAACGGTCGGTGGGCGATCTGGAAACACCATATATTTT. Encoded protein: CASSVTVGGRSGNTIYF.

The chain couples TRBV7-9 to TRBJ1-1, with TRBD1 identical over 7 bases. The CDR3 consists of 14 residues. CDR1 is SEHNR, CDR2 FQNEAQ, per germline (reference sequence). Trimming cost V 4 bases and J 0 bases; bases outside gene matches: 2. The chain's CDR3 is CASSSGTVNTEAFF. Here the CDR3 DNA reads TGTGCCAGCAGCTCAGGGACAGTGAACACTGAAGCTTTCTTT.

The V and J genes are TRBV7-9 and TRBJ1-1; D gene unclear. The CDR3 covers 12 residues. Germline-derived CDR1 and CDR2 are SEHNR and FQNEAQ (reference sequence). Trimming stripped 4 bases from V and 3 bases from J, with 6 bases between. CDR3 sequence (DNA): TGTGCCAGCAGCTGGGGAGACACTGAAGCTTTCTTT. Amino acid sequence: CASSWGDTEAFF. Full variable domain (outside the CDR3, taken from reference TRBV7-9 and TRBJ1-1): DTGVSQNPRHKITKRGQNVTFRCDPISEHNRLYWYRQTLGQGPEFLTYFQNEAQLEKSRLLSDRFSAERPKGSFSTLEIQRTEQGDSAMYLCASSWGDTEAFFGQGTRLTVV.

The CDR3 bases are TGTGCCAGCAGTTCTCTAGGGAGGGGGATCGACTCCTACGAGCAGTACTTC. Protein: CASSSLGRGIDSYEQYF. The rearrangement uses TRBV14 and TRBJ2-7; weak D call: TRBD2 (7 bases). V was cut by 6 bases and J by 0 bases, with 21 bases left in between. Looked up from germline, CDR1 is SGHDN and CDR2 is FVKESK. CDR3 size: 17 residues.

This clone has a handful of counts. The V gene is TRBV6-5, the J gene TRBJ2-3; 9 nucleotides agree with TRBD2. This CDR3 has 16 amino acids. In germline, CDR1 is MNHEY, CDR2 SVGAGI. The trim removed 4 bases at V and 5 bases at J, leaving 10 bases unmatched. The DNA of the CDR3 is TGTGCCAGCAGTTCCGCGGGAGGGGGGACGAGAGATACGCAGTATTTT. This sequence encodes CASSSAGGGTRDTQYF.